The 19 T cell receptor beta chains reported below all come from one sample, sequenced in a study of cytomegalovirus exposure and HLA in healthy donors (dated by TCRdb to about 2017). The library was made by the immunoSEQ multiplex PCR assay. The multiplex PCR relied on a mix of 60 forward primers for TCR Vbeta segments and 13 reverse primers for TCR Jbeta segments. TCRdb limited this immuneACCESS table to in-frame rearrangements with V and J called. A share of clones is missing; checked studies link under half to unresolved V genes, and the rest is unexplained. The sample has roughly 140,000 clones on record, about 70% of them singletons. Of the sample, about 4.5% is held by the ten largest clones. The sequenced material came from PBMCs. These receptors were obtained from a man aged 55 to 70 in good health and CMV-seronegative.

The chain links TRBV4-2 to TRBJ1-2, with TRBD1 identical over 7 bases. This CDR3 comprises 18 residues. Trimming took 4 bases from V and 2 from J; bases not matched to a gene: 16. Looked up from germline, CDR1 is LGHNA and CDR2 is YNFKEQ. CDR3: CASSPRATAGTENYGYTF. In DNA, the CDR3 is TGTGCCAGCAGCCCCAGGGCAACCGCCGGGACAGAAAACTATGGCTACACCTTC.

The CDR3: CASSWGGAGEKLFF. CDR3 bases: TGTGCCAGTAGTTGGGGAGGGGCCGGGGAAAAACTGTTTTTT. This chain uses TRBV19 with TRBJ1-4, with D maybe TRBD1 (5 bases). Trimming stripped 5 bases from V and 8 bases from J, with 15 bases between. Per germline, CDR1 LNHDA and CDR2 SQIVND (reference sequence). The CDR3 is 14 amino acids.

Here the CDR3 reads CASGGQGLEHEKLFF. Written as DNA, the CDR3 is TGTGCCAGCGGGGGACAGGGACTTGAGCATGAAAAACTGTTTTTT. The rearrangement uses TRBV28 and TRBJ1-4, with 9 bases aligning to TRBD1. The germline gives CDR1 MDHEN, CDR2 SYDVKM. This CDR3 region has 15 residues. V was pared by 8 bases and J by 6 bases, with 10 bases of the junction left unmatched. Using reference TRBV28 and TRBJ1-4 for the parts outside the CDR3, the full variable domain is DVKVTQSSRYLVKRTGEKVFLECVQDMDHENMFWYRQDPGLGLRLIYFSYDVKMKEKGDIPEGYSVSREKKERFSLILESASTNQTSMYLCASGGQGLEHEKLFFGSGTQLSVL.

This clone was observed a single time. This chain uses TRBV12-5 with TRBJ2-3; D unclear. The CDR3 is 12 amino acids. The ends were cut back, 3 bases at V and 3 bases at J, with 4 bases in the middle. The germline V gene has CDR1 LGHNT and CDR2 FRNRAP. The DNA of the CDR3 is TGTGCTAGTGGTTTCCTGACAGATACGCAGTATTTT. Its protein product is CASGFLTDTQYF.

The chain links TRBV11-2 to TRBJ2-5; 7 bases fit TRBD1. Germline V CDR1 and CDR2: SGHAT, FQNNGV. This CDR3 is 15 amino acids long. J lost 1 base, V lost 4 bases, and 6 bases had no gene match. CDR3 region: CASSSYRDSQETQYF. CDR3 sequence (DNA): TGTGCCAGCAGCTCGTACCGGGACAGCCAAGAGACCCAGTACTTC. The full variable domain, with the rest looked up from reference TRBV11-2 and TRBJ2-5, is EAGVAQSPRYKIIEKRQSVAFWCNPISGHATLYWYQQILGQGPKLLIQFQNNGVVDDSQLPKDRFSAERLKGVDSTLKIQPAKLEDSAVYLCASSSYRDSQETQYFGPGTRLLVL.

The V and J genes are TRBV5-6 and TRBJ2-5; TRBD2 might be the D (6 bases). TRBJ2-7 explains the end of the DNA better; the J call may be wrong. Germline CDR1 reads SGHDT; CDR2 reads YYEEEE. The CDR3 sequence is 13 residues long. CDR3 in amino acids: CASSLGWGDEQYF. The CDR3 bases are TGTGCCAGCAGCTTGGGTTGGGGGGACGAGCAGTACTTC.

The chain couples TRBV28 to TRBJ2-5, with TRBD1 matching over 10 bases. The last part of the DNA fits TRBJ2-7 better; the J call may be wrong. Germline CDR1 MDHEN, CDR2 SYDVKM. This CDR3 contains 14 residues. The CDR3 nucleotides are TGTGCCAGCCTAACGACAGGGGGCTCTCACGAGCAGTACTTC. It codes for CASLTTGGSHEQYF.

The rearrangement joins TRBV11-2 to TRBJ1-1, with D possibly TRBD1 on 5 matching bases. Germline CDR1 reads SGHAT; CDR2 reads FQNNGV. The CDR3 has 15 residues. V was cut by 4 bases and J by 7 bases, with 19 bases left in between. CDR3 region: CASSSFSLGVVEAFF. CDR3 in DNA: TGTGCCAGCAGCTCTTTCTCTCTAGGGGTTGTTGAAGCTTTCTTT.

This sequence joins TRBV19 and TRBJ1-4, with 8 bases aligning to TRBD1. CDR1 and CDR2 (germline): LNHDA, SQIVND (reference sequence). With V trimmed by 5 bases and J by 3 bases, 5 bases remained unmatched. The CDR3 spans 15 residues. CDR3 in amino acids: CASSLDRGPNEKLFF. The CDR3 DNA follows: TGTGCCAGTAGTCTCGACAGGGGACCTAATGAAAAACTGTTTTTT.

The V gene is TRBV6-6, the J gene TRBJ2-3, with TRBD2 matching 7 bases. V was clipped by 8 bases and J by 0 bases; unmatched bases: 5. The CDR3 runs 14 residues. Looked up from germline, CDR1 is MNHNY and CDR2 is SVGAGI (reference sequence). The CDR3 loop reads CASYASGSTDTQYF. The DNA of the CDR3 is TGTGCCAGCTATGCTAGCGGAAGCACAGATACGCAGTATTTT.

This clone was detected only a few times. The V and J genes are TRBV19 and TRBJ2-4; D possibly corresponds to TRBD2 (5 bases). The CDR3 runs to 17 residues. Germline values: CDR1 LNHDA, CDR2 SQIVND (reference sequence). The ends were cut back, 4 bases at V and 0 bases at J, with 16 bases in the middle. The chain's CDR3 is CASSTTPKGLAKNIQYF. In nucleotides, the CDR3 is TGTGCCAGTAGTACTACCCCAAAAGGACTAGCCAAAAACATTCAGTACTTC.

This chain connects TRBV5-1 to TRBJ2-1; D perhaps matches TRBD2 (5 bases). Looked up from germline, CDR1 is SGHRS and CDR2 is YFSETQ. V dropped 0 bases and J dropped 2 bases, with 12 bases sitting between them. This CDR3 has 16 residues. The CDR3 coding sequence is TGCGCCAGCAGCTTGGATAGTGTCGGGACCTACAATGAGCAGTTCTTC. Residues: CASSLDSVGTYNEQFF.

This chain links TRBV25-1 with TRBJ1-1; D not resolved. The CDR3 runs to 12 residues. V dropped 8 bases and J dropped 7 bases, with 14 bases sitting between them. The germline V gene has CDR1 MGHDK and CDR2 SYGVNS. This CDR3 reads CASRRENGEAFF. In DNA, the CDR3 is TGTGCCAGCCGGAGGGAGAATGGTGAAGCTTTCTTT.

The chain is built from TRBV6-4 and TRBJ1-6; a possible D gene is TRBD1 (5 bases). This CDR3 spans 14 amino acids. Trimming shortened V by 3 bases and J by 9 bases, and 12 bases separated the two germline ends. CDR1 and CDR2 (germline): MRHNA, SNTAGT. The CDR3 DNA reads as TGTGCCAGCAGTGAAATCCAGGGTGGTTCACCCCTCCACTTT. Translation: CASSEIQGGSPLHF.

The rearrangement links TRBV12-2 to TRBJ1-1; the D call TRBD1 from the table was never checked on the DNA. TRBV12-2 is listed as a pseudogene. The CDR3 totals 18 residues. This chain's CDR3 is CASRPLHRDRKRNTEAFF. The CDR3 DNA sequence: TGTGCAAGTCGCCCCCTTCACCGGGACAGGAAAAGGAACACTGAAGCTTTCTTT.

This clone appeared a few times. The chain is built from TRBV5-4 and TRBJ2-1; 9 bases map to TRBD2. The CDR3 totals 15 residues. From germline, CDR1 is SGHNT and CDR2 YYREEE (reference sequence). V trimming: 2 bases; J trimming: 5 bases; junction bases outside the gene matches: 5. CDR3 in amino acids: CASSFAGGPHNEQFF. CDR3 DNA: TGTGCCAGCAGCTTTGCGGGAGGGCCCCACAATGAGCAGTTCTTC.

The V gene is TRBV6-5, the J gene TRBJ1-1; 10 bases align to TRBD1. Germline lookup yields CDR1 MNHEY and CDR2 SVGAGI. V lost 2 bases to trimming and J lost 5 bases; unmatched junction nucleotides: 5. The CDR3 is 15 residues long. CDR3 coding DNA: TGTGCCAGCAGTTACCTGACAGGGGGCCGAACTGAAGCTTTCTTT. Amino acids: CASSYLTGGRTEAFF.

The chain employs TRBV6-5 and TRBJ2-7; 7 positions agree with TRBD1. The CDR3 loop spans 16 amino acids. Germline CDR1 is MNHEY and CDR2 is SVGAGI. V lost 0 bases, J lost 2 bases, and 7 bases stayed unmatched. In nucleotides, the CDR3 is TGTGCCAGCAGTTACTCGTCGACAGGGCGAGCCTACGAGCAGTACTTC. This translates into CASSYSSTGRAYEQYF.

J is TRBJ2-7 and V is TRBV7-9; a weak D match, TRBD2 (5 bases). Germline CDR1 SEHNR, CDR2 FQNEAQ (reference sequence). Trimming took 3 bases from V and 6 from J, leaving 15 bases between them. The CDR3 has 14 amino acids. The CDR3 DNA reads as TGTGCCAGCAGCTTCCCGGGGAATTTGGGCGAGCAGTACTTC. Protein product: CASSFPGNLGEQYF.